Following are 5 T cell receptor beta chains from one sample sequenced in a study of blood T cell repertoires in COVID-19. Profiling relied on immunoSEQ multiplex PCR, and the TCRdb table lists in-frame clones only, not all of them. This sample has 100,000 to 150,000 clones, with roughly 80% found just once. The sequenced material came from peripheral blood. These receptors were obtained from a human donor in a cohort sampled during active COVID-19.

The gene calls are TRBV4-3 and TRBJ2-5; 8 nucleotides match TRBD2. The CDR3 runs to 16 residues. Germline lookup yields CDR1 LGHNA and CDR2 YSLEER. The J segment lost 5 bases and the V segment lost 4 bases, leaving 12 bases of the junction unmatched. CDR3 region: CASSPTSGGPGETQYF. CDR3 DNA: TGCGCCAGCAGCCCCACGAGCGGGGGCCCTGGTGAGACCCAGTACTTC.

This sequence joins TRBV29-1 and TRBJ2-3; 7 bases line up with TRBD1. The CDR3 covers 13 residues. Trimming removed 7 bases from V and 0 bases from J; junction bases left unmatched: 4. From germline, CDR1 is SQVTM and CDR2 ANQGSEA. The chain's CDR3 is CSGGQSSTDTQYF. The CDR3 DNA follows: TGCAGCGGGGGACAGTCGAGCACAGATACGCAGTATTTT.

The chain employs TRBV6-5 and TRBJ1-6, with D possibly being TRBD1 (5 bases). Germline assignment: CDR1 MNHEY and CDR2 SVGAGI. Trimming pared 4 bases from V and 7 bases from J, leaving 14 bases between. This CDR3 is built from 15 residues. CDR3 protein: CASSLGGRGNSPLHF. As DNA, the CDR3 is TGTGCCAGCAGTTTGGGGGGACGAGGAAATTCACCCCTCCACTTT.

This rearrangement joins TRBV2 to TRBJ2-3, with D unclear. This CDR3 has 13 residues. The V end was cut by 1 base, the J end by 8 bases, with 10 bases between. CDR1 is SNHLY and CDR2 is FYNNEI in the germline V gene. The CDR3 reads CASSEGESGTQYF. The CDR3 bases are TGTGCCAGCAGTGAAGGAGAGAGTGGTACGCAGTATTTT.

The chain links TRBV7-2 to TRBJ2-7; 10 bases match TRBD2. CDR1 and CDR2 (germline): SGHTA, FQGNSA. The V gene end was trimmed by 3 bases and the J gene end by 3 bases; junction bases not matched to a gene: 5. The length of the CDR3 is 15 residues. DNA for the CDR3: TGTGCCAGCAGCTTTGGAGCGGGAGGGGACTACGAGCAGTACTTC. Its protein product is CASSFGAGGDYEQYF. Based on the CDR3 plus reference TRBV7-2 and TRBJ2-7, the full variable domain is GAGVSQSPSNKVTEKGKDVELRCDPISGHTALYWYRQSLGQGLEFLIYFQGNSAPDKSGLPSDRFSAERTGGSVSTLTIQRTQQEDSAVYLCASSFGAGGDYEQYFGPGTRLTVT.